The 20 T cell receptor beta chains in this list originate from one sample, sequenced in a study of neurological immune-mediated disorders. TCRdb itself ran the 5' RACE reads through MiXCR, one entry per CDR3 protein. The repertoire has about 38,000 distinct CDR3 sequences, about 4.8% of them found once; the top ten carry 7% to 9.5%. Sequenced sample: CD4+ T cells from blood. These receptors all come from a man between 18 and 35 years old in good health.

This chain links TRBV20-1 with TRBJ1-3; TRBD1 agrees at 7 bases. V lost 3 bases, J lost 1 base, and 3 bases stayed unmatched. Looked up from germline, CDR1 is DFQATT and CDR2 is SNEGSKA (reference sequence). This CDR3 is built from 14 residues. CDR3 in amino acids: CSASPTGSGNTIYF. The CDR3 nucleotides are TGCAGTGCTAGCCCGACAGGGTCTGGAAACACCATATATTTT.

This clonotype was counted at least ten times. This chain uses TRBV14 with TRBJ1-2, with TRBD1 as a possible D gene (5 bases). In germline, CDR1 is SGHDN, CDR2 FVKESK. V gave up 3 bases and J gave up 4 bases, with 12 bases separating them. The CDR3 is made up of 14 amino acids. This CDR3 is CASSQQGNTYGYTF. As DNA, the CDR3 is TGTGCCAGCAGCCAGCAGGGTAACACCTATGGCTACACCTTC.

This clonotype appeared many times. The V call is TRBV12-3 or TRBV12-4, the J call TRBJ1-1, with 8 bases matching TRBD1. The V segment lost 7 bases and the J segment 3 bases; nucleotides outside the gene matches: 4. The CDR3 has 13 residues. CDR3 in amino acids: CASILRGHTEAFF. CDR3 in DNA: TGTGCCAGCATTCTCAGGGGGCACACTGAAGCTTTCTTT.

This clonotype was recorded many times. This chain connects TRBV6-5 to TRBJ2-3; D is unresolved. Germline CDR1 MNHEY, CDR2 SVGAGI. The CDR3 extends over 14 amino acids. V lost 2 bases and J 0 bases, leaving 6 bases between the germline ends. The DNA for the CDR3 is TGTGCCAGCAGTTACCTCACTAGCACAGATACGCAGTATTTT. Its translation: CASSYLTSTDTQYF.

This clonotype has a count of ten or more. The rearrangement links TRBV5-1 to TRBJ1-2, with D perhaps TRBD1 (6 bases). The CDR3 contains 13 residues. The germline V gene has CDR1 SGHRS and CDR2 YFSETQ. V was cut by 1 base and J by 8 bases, with 12 bases left in between. The DNA of the CDR3 is TGCGCCAGCAGCTTGATTGCAGGGGAGGGCTACACCTTC. As protein: CASSLIAGEGYTF.

This clonotype was counted only a few times. The chain has TRBV19 and TRBJ1-5; D is ambiguous. The CDR3 loop spans 13 amino acids. V shed 3 bases and J shed 5 bases, with 8 bases lying between them. Germline CDR1 and CDR2: LNHDA and SQIVND (reference sequence). This CDR3 reads CASSMGFYQPQHF. The CDR3 DNA follows: TGTGCCAGTAGTATGGGGTTTTATCAGCCCCAGCATTTT.

The table lists this clonotype with many counts. V is TRBV29-1 and J is TRBJ2-1, with 8 bases matching TRBD2. Germline V gene lookup returns CDR1 SQVTM and CDR2 ANQGSEA. With 7 bases clipped from V and 0 bases from J, the junction kept 14 bases outside the gene matches. The CDR3 loop spans 17 amino acids. The CDR3 protein is CSAGGVAGTRSYNEQFF. The CDR3 coding sequence is TGCAGCGCGGGGGGGGTAGCGGGGACACGCTCCTACAATGAGCAGTTCTTC.

The table lists this clonotype with many counts. The genes are TRBV12-3 or TRBV12-4 and TRBJ2-7; no definite D call. V lost 5 bases and J 4 bases, leaving 12 bases between the germline ends. The CDR3 covers 13 residues. The CDR3 region is CASSPTVGYEQYF. In DNA, the CDR3 is TGTGCCAGCAGTCCGACGGTAGGGTACGAGCAGTACTTC.

The CDR3 coding sequence is TGTGCCAGCCGCCCGAACAGGGTTGAGGCAGATACGCAGTATTTT. Amino acids: CASRPNRVEADTQYF. The chain carries TRBV7-2 and TRBJ2-3, with D tentatively TRBD1 (6 bases). This CDR3 has 15 residues. V was trimmed by 8 bases and J by 4 bases, leaving 19 bases between them. The germline gives CDR1 SGHTA, CDR2 FQGNSA.

This clonotype was observed at least ten times. The genes are TRBV18 and TRBJ2-3, with D unresolved. V shed 6 bases and J shed 6 bases, with 13 bases lying between them. This CDR3 has 13 residues. Germline loops: CDR1 KGHSH, CDR2 LQKENI. CDR3 sequence: CASSPISVDTQYF. The DNA of the CDR3 is TGTGCCAGCTCTCCCATTTCGGTGGATACGCAGTATTTT.

In its sample, this clonotype was seen many times. The chain uses TRBV5-1 and TRBJ2-5; TRBD2 aligns across 14 bases. Germline lookup yields CDR1 SGHRS and CDR2 YFSETQ. Trimming removed 4 bases from V and 3 bases from J; junction bases left unmatched: 5. CDR3 size: 16 residues. The CDR3 is CASSPGLAGGEETQYF. As DNA, the CDR3 is TGCGCCAGCAGCCCCGGACTAGCGGGGGGAGAAGAGACCCAGTACTTC. Full variable domain (remainder filled in from reference TRBV5-1 and TRBJ2-5): KAGVTQTPRYLIKTRGQQVTLSCSPISGHRSVSWYQQTPGQGLQFLFEYFSETQRNKGNFPGRFSGRQFSNSRSEMNVSTLELGDSALYLCASSPGLAGGEETQYFGPGTRLLVL.

The table lists this clonotype with many counts. J is TRBJ2-1 and V is TRBV24-1, with D unclear. The CDR3 spans 18 residues. Germline V gives CDR1 KGHDR, CDR2 SFDVKD. V lost 5 bases to trimming and J lost 0 bases, with 19 bases between them. CDR3 sequence: CATSGAADLSASYNEQFF. CDR3 in DNA: TGTGCCACCAGTGGGGCGGCAGACTTGTCAGCCTCCTACAATGAGCAGTTCTTC.

In this sample, this clonotype turned up many times. The V and J genes are TRBV5-1 and TRBJ2-7, with 10 bases fitting TRBD1. Germline V lookup: CDR1 SGHRS, CDR2 YFSETQ. CDR3 length: 16 residues. The V and J ends lost 0 bases and 6 bases, in that order; junction bases with no gene match: 9. The CDR3 nucleotides read TGCGCCAGCAGCTTGGGCCTTTCGGGACAGGGGACCGAGCAGTACTTC. This sequence encodes CASSLGLSGQGTEQYF.

This clonotype was seen many times. The chain carries TRBV7-2 and TRBJ1-3; no definite D call. The CDR3 consists of 16 residues. Germline CDR1 reads SGHTA; CDR2 reads FQGNSA. V was shortened by 0 bases and J by 0 bases, with 9 bases between the two germline ends. The CDR3 protein is CASSLALGNSGNTIYF. CDR3 sequence (DNA): TGTGCCAGCAGCTTAGCGCTCGGCAACTCTGGAAACACCATATATTTT.

In this sample, this clonotype turned up many times. The chain recombines TRBV6-2 or TRBV6-3 with TRBJ2-5; 7 bases match TRBD1. CDR1 is MNHEY, CDR2 SVGEGT, per germline. Losses at the gene ends were 6 bases for V and 3 bases for J; bases not matched to a gene: 4. CDR3 length equals 13 residues. The DNA of the CDR3 is TGTGCCAGCAGCCCCACAGGGGAAGAGACCCAGTACTTC. Protein sequence: CASSPTGEETQYF.

This clonotype was counted ten times or more. The chain is built from TRBV5-1 and TRBJ2-2; perhaps TRBD2 as D (5 bases). The length of the CDR3 is 18 residues. Between the trimmed V and J ends, which lost 0 bases and 2 bases, there was a span of 17 bases. Germline assignment: CDR1 SGHRS and CDR2 YFSETQ. The CDR3: CASSLGFLASGNTGELFF. The CDR3 DNA sequence: TGCGCCAGCAGCTTGGGATTCCTGGCCTCGGGAAACACCGGGGAGCTGTTTTTT.

This clonotype was recorded at least ten times. V usage is TRBV12-3 or TRBV12-4 and J usage is TRBJ1-3; D gene uncertain. This CDR3 spans 14 amino acids. Trimming left V 2 bases short and J 4 bases short, with 9 bases between. CDR3 in DNA: TGTGCCAGCAGTTTAATGGCAGGAGGAAACACCATATATTTT. Its protein is CASSLMAGGNTIYF.

This clonotype was seen ten or more times. The rearrangement links TRBV5-1 to TRBJ2-7; tentative D call: TRBD1 (6 bases). V was cut by 3 bases and J by 0 bases, with 10 bases left in between. CDR1 is SGHRS and CDR2 is YFSETQ in the germline V gene. The CDR3 has 14 amino acids. The DNA of the CDR3 is TGCGCCAGCAGCTCGGACAGTTACTCCTACGAGCAGTACTTC. Translated, it gives CASSSDSYSYEQYF.

This clonotype was observed at least ten times. This sequence joins TRBV5-1 and TRBJ1-2, with TRBD1 identical over 9 bases. The CDR3 is made up of 13 amino acids. The germline gives CDR1 SGHRS, CDR2 YFSETQ. Trimming at V came to 0 bases and at J to 8 bases, leaving 2 bases not matched to a gene. The CDR3 region has the DNA TGCGCCAGCAGCTTGGGACAGGGGGTAGGCTACACCTTC. Its translation is CASSLGQGVGYTF.

This clonotype was counted many times. The rearrangement uses TRBV20-1 and TRBJ2-1, with TRBD2 identical over 12 bases. Germline loops: CDR1 DFQATT, CDR2 SNEGSKA (reference sequence). The junction had 10 bases not matched to a gene; V was cut back by 3 bases and J by 10 bases. The CDR3 runs to 15 residues. CDR3 nucleotide sequence: TGCAGTGCTAGTAGTCCTAGCGGGGGGGCGAGGGAGCAGTTCTTC. Translating it yields CSASSPSGGAREQFF.